This T cell receptor (beta chain) was sequenced during a study of CD8 T cells in Susac syndrome. This CDR3 has 15 amino acids. Germline CDR1 reads SQVTM; CDR2 reads ANQGSEA. The V and J ends lost 3 bases and 4 bases, in that order; junction bases with no gene match: 9. Sequencing of TCR beta was performed on blood CD8+ T cells and on blood CD4+ T cells. Relapsing-remitting disease, either stable or active, was present in the multiple sclerosis controls, who were treatment-naive patients. RNA in amounts of roughly 0.5 to 1 ug was reverse transcribed with random hexamers. Coverage of TCR beta CDR3 amplification by immunoSEQ multiplex PCR extended to 54 Vbeta and 13 Jbeta. TCRdb fed the immunoSEQ multiplex PCR reads into MiXCR, producing one record per CDR3 protein. The sample includes about 140,000 distinct CDR3 sequences, approximately 95% of them seen just once.

This clonotype originated in a human donor with multiple sclerosis. Specimen: CD4+ T cells from PBMCs. This sequence joins TRBV29-1 and TRBJ2-3, with 8 bases aligning to TRBD2. The CDR3 region is CSVDPSGSLADTQYF. CDR3 bases: TGCAGCGTTGACCCCAGCGGGAGTTTAGCAGATACGCAGTATTTT.